The clone carrying this T cell receptor (beta chain) was observed a few times. CDR3 length: 14 amino acids. V lost 3 bases to trimming and J lost 6 bases; unmatched junction nucleotides: 6. This sample is part of a study of CD8 T cells in ankylosing spondylitis. TCRdb redid the calling of the 5' RACE reads with MiXCR, one entry per CDR3 protein. Here the sample spans 240,000 or so distinct CDR3 sequences, approximately 11% being singletons. Sequenced sample: blood, either unsorted or a sorted T cell fraction (not recorded which). V gene TRBV12-3 or TRBV12-4 combines with J gene TRBJ1-1, with 8 bases fitting TRBD1. The clonotype was recovered from a male donor with ankylosing spondylitis or in good health (not recorded which). The DNA for the CDR3 is TGTGCCAGCAGTTTCGTCCGCAGGGGGCCTGAAGCTTTCTTT. Translated, it gives CASSFVRRGPEAFF.